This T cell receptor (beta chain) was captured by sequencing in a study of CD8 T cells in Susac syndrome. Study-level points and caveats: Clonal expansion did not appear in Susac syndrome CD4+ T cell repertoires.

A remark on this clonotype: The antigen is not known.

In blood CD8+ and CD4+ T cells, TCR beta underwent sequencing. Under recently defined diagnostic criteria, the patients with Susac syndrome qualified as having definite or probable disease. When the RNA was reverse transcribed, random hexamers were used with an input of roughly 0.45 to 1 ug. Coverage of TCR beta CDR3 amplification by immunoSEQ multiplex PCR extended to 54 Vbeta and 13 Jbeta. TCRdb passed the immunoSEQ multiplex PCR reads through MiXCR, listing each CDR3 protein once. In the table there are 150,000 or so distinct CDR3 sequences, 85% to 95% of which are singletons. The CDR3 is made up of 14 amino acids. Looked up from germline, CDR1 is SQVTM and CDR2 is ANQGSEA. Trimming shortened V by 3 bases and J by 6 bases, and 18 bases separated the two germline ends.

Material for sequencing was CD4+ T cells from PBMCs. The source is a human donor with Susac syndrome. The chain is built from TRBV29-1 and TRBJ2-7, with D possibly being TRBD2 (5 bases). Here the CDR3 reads CSVEGRDPSPEQYF. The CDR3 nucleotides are TGCAGCGTTGAGGGCCGGGATCCGTCGCCCGAGCAGTACTTC.